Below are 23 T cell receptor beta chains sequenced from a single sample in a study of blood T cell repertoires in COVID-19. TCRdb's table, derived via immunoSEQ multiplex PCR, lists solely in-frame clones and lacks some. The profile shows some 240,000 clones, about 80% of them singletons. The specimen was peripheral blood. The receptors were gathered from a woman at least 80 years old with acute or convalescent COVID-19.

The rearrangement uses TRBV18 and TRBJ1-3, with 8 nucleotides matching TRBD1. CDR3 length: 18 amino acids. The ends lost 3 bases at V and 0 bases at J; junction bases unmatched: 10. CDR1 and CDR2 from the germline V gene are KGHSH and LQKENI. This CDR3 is CASSPFRGQQTSGNTIYF. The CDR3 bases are TGTGCCAGCTCACCCTTCAGGGGGCAACAGACCTCTGGAAACACCATATATTTT.

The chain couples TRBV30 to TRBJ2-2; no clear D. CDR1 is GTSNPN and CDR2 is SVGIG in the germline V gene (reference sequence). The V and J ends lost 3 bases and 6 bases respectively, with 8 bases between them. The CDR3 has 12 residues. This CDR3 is CAWSRRPGELFF. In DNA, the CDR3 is TGTGCCTGGAGCCGGCGGCCCGGGGAGCTGTTTTTT.

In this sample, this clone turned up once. DNA of the CDR3: TGCAGTGCTAGAGGACAGTGGGGCTACACCTTC. As protein: CSARGQWGYTF. J is TRBJ1-2 and V is TRBV20-1, with D perhaps matching TRBD1 (5 bases). V was shortened by 1 base and J by 8 bases, with 8 bases between the two germline ends. Germline values: CDR1 DFQATT, CDR2 SNEGSKA (reference sequence). The CDR3 is 11 residues long.

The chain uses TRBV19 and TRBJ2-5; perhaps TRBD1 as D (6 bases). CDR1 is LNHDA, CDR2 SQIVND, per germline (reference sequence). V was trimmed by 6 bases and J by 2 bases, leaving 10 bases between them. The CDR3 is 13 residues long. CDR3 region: CASRMTGQETQYF. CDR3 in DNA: TGTGCCAGTAGAATGACAGGTCAAGAGACCCAGTACTTC.

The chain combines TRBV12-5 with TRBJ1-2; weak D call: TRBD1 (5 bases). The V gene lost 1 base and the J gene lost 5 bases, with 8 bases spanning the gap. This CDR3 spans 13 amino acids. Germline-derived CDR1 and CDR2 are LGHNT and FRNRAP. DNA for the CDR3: TGTGCTAGTGGTTTGGCAGGGTTGTATGGCTACACCTTC. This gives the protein CASGLAGLYGYTF.

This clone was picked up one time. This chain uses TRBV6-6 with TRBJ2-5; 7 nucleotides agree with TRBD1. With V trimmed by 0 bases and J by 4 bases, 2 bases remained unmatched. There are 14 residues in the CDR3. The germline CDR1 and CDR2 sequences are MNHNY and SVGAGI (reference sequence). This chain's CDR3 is CASSYSGQVETQYF. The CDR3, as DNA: TGTGCCAGCAGTTACTCCGGACAGGTAGAGACCCAGTACTTC.

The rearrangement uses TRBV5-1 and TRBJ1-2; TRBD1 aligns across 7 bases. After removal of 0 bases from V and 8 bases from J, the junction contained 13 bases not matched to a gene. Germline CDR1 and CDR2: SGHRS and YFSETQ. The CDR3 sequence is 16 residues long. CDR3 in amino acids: CASSLDGAGTAWGYTF. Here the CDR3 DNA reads TGCGCCAGCAGCTTGGATGGCGCCGGGACAGCATGGGGCTACACCTTC.

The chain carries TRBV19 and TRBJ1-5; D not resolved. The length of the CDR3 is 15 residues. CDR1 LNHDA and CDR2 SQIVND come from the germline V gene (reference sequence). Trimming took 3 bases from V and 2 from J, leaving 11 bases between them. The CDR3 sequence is CASSMTSPGNQPQHF. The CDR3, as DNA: TGTGCCAGTAGTATGACATCCCCGGGCAATCAGCCCCAGCATTTT.

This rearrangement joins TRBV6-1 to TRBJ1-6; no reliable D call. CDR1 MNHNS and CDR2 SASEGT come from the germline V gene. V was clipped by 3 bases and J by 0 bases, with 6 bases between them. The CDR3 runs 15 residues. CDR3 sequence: CASSDVSSYNSPLHF. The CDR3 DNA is TGTGCCAGCAGTGACGTGAGCTCCTATAATTCACCCCTCCACTTT.

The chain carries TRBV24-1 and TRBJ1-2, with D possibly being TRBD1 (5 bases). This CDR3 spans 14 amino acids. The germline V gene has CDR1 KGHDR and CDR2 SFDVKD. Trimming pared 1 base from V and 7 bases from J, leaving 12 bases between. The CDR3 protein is CATSDFRGSRGYTF. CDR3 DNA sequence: TGTGCCACCAGTGATTTTCGGGGGTCCCGTGGCTACACCTTC.

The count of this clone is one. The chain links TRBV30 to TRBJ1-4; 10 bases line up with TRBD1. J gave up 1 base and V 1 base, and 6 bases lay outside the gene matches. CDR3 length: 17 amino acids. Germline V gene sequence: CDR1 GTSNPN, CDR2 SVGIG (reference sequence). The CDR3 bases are TGTGCCTGGAGTGGAGGGACAGGGGTTGGAACTAATGAAAAACTGTTTTTT. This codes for CAWSGGTGVGTNEKLFF.

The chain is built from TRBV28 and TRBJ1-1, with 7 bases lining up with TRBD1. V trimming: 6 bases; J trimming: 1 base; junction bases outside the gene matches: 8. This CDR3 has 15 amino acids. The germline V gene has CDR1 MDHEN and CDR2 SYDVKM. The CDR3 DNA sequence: TGTGCCAGCAGCCCCCCGGCAGGGGGGAACACTGAAGCTTTCTTT. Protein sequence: CASSPPAGGNTEAFF.

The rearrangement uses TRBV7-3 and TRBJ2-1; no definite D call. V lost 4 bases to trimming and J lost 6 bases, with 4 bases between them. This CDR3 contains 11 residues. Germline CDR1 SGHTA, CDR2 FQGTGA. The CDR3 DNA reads TGTGCCAGCAGCTCTTTCAATGAGCAGTTCTTC. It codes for CASSSFNEQFF.

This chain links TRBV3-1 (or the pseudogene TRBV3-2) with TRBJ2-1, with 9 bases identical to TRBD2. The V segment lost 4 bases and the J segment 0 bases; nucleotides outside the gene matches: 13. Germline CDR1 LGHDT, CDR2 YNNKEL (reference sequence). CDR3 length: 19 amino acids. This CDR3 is CASSPRGSGGPSSYNEQFF. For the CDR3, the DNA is TGTGCCAGCAGCCCTCGGGGTAGCGGGGGCCCAAGCTCCTACAATGAGCAGTTCTTC.

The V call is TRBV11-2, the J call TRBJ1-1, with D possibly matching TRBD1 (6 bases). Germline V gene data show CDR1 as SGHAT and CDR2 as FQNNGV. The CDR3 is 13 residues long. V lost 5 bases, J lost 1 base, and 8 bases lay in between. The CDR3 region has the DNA TGTGCCAGCAGCCCGGGACAGAACACTGAAGCTTTCTTT. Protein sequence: CASSPGQNTEAFF.

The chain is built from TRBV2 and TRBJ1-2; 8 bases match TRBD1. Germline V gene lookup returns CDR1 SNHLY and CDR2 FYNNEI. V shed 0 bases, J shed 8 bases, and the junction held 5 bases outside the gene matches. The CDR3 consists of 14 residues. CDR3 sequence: CASSEAARGRGYTF. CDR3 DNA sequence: TGTGCCAGCAGTGAAGCGGCCAGGGGGCGAGGCTACACCTTC.

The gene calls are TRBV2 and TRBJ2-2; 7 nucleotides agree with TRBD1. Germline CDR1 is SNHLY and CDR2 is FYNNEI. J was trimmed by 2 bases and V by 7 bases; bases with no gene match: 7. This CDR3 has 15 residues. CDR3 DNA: TGTGCCAGCACCACGAACAGGGGAAACACCGGGGAGCTGTTTTTT. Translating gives CASTTNRGNTGELFF. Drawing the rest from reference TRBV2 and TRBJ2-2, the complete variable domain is EPEVTQTPSHQVTQMGQEVILRCVPISNHLYFYWYRQILGQKVEFLVSFYNNEISEKSEIFDDQFSVERPDGSNFTLKIRSTKLEDSAMYFCASTTNRGNTGELFFGEGSRLTVL.

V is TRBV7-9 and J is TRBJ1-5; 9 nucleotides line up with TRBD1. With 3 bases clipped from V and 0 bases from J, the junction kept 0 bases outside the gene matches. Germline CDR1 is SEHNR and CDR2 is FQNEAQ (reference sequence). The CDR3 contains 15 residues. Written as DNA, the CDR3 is TGTGCCAGCAGCTTGACAGGGGGTAGCAATCAGCCCCAGCATTTT. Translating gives CASSLTGGSNQPQHF.

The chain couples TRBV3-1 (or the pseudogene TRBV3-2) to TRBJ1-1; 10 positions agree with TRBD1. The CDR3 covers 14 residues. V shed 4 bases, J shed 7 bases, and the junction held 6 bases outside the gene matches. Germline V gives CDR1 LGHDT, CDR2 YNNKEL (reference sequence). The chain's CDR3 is CASSRRDRGGEAFF. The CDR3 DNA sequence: TGTGCCAGCAGCCGACGGGACAGGGGAGGTGAAGCTTTCTTT.

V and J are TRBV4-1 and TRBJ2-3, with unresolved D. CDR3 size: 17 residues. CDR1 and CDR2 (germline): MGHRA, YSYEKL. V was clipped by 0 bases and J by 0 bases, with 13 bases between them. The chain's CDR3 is CASSQDMGVTSTDTQYF. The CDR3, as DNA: TGCGCCAGCAGCCAAGATATGGGCGTTACTAGCACAGATACGCAGTATTTT.

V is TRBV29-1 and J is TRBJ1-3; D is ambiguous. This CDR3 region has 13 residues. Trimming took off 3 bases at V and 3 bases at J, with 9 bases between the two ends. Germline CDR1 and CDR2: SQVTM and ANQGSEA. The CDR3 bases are TGCAGCGTTGATTACGGAGGTGGAAACACCATATATTTT. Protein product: CSVDYGGGNTIYF.

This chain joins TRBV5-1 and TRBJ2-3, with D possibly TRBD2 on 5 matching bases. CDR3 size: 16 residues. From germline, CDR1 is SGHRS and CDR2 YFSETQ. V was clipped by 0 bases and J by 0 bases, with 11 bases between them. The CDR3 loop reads CASSLGSGSSTDTQYF. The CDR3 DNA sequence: TGCGCCAGCAGCTTGGGGAGCGGCTCTAGCACAGATACGCAGTATTTT.

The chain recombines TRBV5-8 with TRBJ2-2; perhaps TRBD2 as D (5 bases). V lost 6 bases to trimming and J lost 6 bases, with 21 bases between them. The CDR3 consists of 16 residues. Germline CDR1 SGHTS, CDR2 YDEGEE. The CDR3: CASTHRSRRRSGELFF. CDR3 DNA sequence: TGTGCCAGCACCCATCGAAGTAGGCGGAGGTCCGGGGAGCTGTTTTTT. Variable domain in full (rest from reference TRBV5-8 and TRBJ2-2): EAGVTQSPTHLIKTRGQQATLRCSPISGHTSVYWYQQALGLGLQFLLWYDEGEERNRGNFPPRFSGRQFPNYSSELNVNALELEDSALYLCASTHRSRRRSGELFFGEGSRLTVL.